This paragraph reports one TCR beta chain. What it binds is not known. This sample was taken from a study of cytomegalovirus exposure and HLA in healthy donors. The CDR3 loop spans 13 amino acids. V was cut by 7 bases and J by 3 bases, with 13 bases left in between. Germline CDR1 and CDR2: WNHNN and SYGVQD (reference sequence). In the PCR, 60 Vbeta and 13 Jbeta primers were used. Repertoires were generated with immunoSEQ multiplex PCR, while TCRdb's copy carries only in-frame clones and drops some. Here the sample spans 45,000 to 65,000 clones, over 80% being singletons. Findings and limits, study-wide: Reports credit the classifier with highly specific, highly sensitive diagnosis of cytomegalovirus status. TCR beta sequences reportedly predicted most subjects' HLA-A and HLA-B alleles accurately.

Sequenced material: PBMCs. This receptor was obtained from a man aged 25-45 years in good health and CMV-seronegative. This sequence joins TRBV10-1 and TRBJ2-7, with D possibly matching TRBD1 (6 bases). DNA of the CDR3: TGCGCCAGCAAACCAGGGGACCTCTACGAGCAGTACTTC. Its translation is CASKPGDLYEQYF.